This TCR beta chain was documented in a study of technical replicates of blood from a handful of donors. The germline V gene has CDR1 SEHNR and CDR2 FQNEAQ (reference sequence). Between the trimmed V and J ends, which lost 8 bases and 0 bases, there was a span of 10 bases. This CDR3 contains 14 residues. Data came from immunoSEQ multiplex PCR; TCRdb stores just in-frame clones and leaves some out. The table has approximately 16,000 clones, approximately 86% seen once. This TCR was sampled from a human donor in good health. The sample was PBMCs. V gene TRBV7-9 combines with J gene TRBJ2-2, with D tentatively TRBD2 (5 bases). The CDR3 region is CASAGESNTGELFF. In DNA, the CDR3 is TGTGCCAGCGCCGGGGAATCGAACACCGGGGAGCTGTTTTTT.